The 10 T cell receptor beta chains in this list originate from one sample, sequenced in a study of blood T cells in healthy people across ages. Through a sample-barcoded 5' primer and a J-beta primer mix, a second PCR was run for roughly 6 to 12 cycles. TCRdb ran MiXCR on the 5' RACE reads and lists one entry per CDR3 protein. Of fewer than 700,000 distinct CDR3 sequences listed, less than 60% are singletons. The sequenced sample was blood. All receptors come from a man aged 80 or over in good health.

The chain combines TRBV20-1 with TRBJ2-1, with 9 bases that match TRBD2. The CDR3 contains 13 residues. Germline-derived CDR1 and CDR2 are DFQATT and SNEGSKA (reference sequence). V dropped 3 bases and J dropped 9; count of bases not matched to a gene: 6. The CDR3 DNA follows: TGCAGTGCTAGCTGGACTAGCGATGTTGAGCAGTTCTTC. It yields the protein CSASWTSDVEQFF.

The chain links TRBV5-6 to TRBJ2-7; D gene unclear. From germline, CDR1 is SGHDT and CDR2 YYEEEE. The CDR3 has 11 amino acids. V dropped 3 bases and J dropped 7 bases, with 8 bases sitting between them. CDR3 region: CASSSEGEQYF. The CDR3 nucleotides read TGTGCCAGCAGCTCGGAAGGGGAGCAGTACTTC.

The V call is TRBV6-5, the J call TRBJ1-2; 8 nucleotides match TRBD1. The CDR3 sequence is 16 residues long. Germline V gene data show CDR1 as MNHEY and CDR2 as SVGAGI. Trimming cost V 2 bases and J 4 bases; bases outside gene matches: 9. The CDR3 here is CASSYTGQGKGYGYTF. Here the CDR3 DNA reads TGTGCCAGCAGTTACACCGGACAGGGAAAGGGCTATGGCTACACCTTC.

V is TRBV15 and J is TRBJ1-6; D ambiguous. Germline lookup yields CDR1 LNHNV and CDR2 YYDKDF (reference sequence). The V end lost 3 bases, the J end lost 10 bases, and 13 bases lay between the germline ends. CDR3 length: 14 amino acids. The CDR3 region is CATSSTRNRSPLHF. The CDR3 region has the DNA TGTGCCACCAGCAGCACACGGAATCGATCACCCCTCCACTTT. Full variable domain (missing parts from reference TRBV15 and TRBJ1-6): DAMVIQNPRYQVTQFGKPVTLSCSQTLNHNVMYWYQQKSSQAPKLLFHYYDKDFNNEADTPDNFQSRRPNTSFCFLDIRSPGLGDTAMYLCATSSTRNRSPLHFGNGTRLTVT.

This clonotype has just a few counts. The chain links TRBV20-1 to TRBJ2-3; 14 nucleotides align to TRBD2. CDR3 length equals 15 residues. Trimming took 1 base from V and 5 from J; bases not matched to a gene: 2. Germline loops: CDR1 DFQATT, CDR2 SNEGSKA (reference sequence). CDR3 sequence (DNA): TGCAGTGCTAGAGTAGGGACTAGCGGGGGAGATACGCAGTATTTT. It codes for CSARVGTSGGDTQYF.

This clonotype was seen a few times. The chain uses TRBV3-1 and TRBJ2-3; 7 bases fit TRBD2. V was clipped by 2 bases and J by 5 bases; unmatched bases: 10. In germline, CDR1 is LGHDT, CDR2 YNNKEL (reference sequence). The CDR3 totals 16 residues. This chain's CDR3 is CASSQRRLAGRDTQYF. Written as DNA, the CDR3 is TGTGCCAGCAGCCAACGAAGACTAGCAGGTCGAGATACGCAGTATTTT.

This chain connects TRBV10-3 to TRBJ2-7, with 9 bases aligning to TRBD2. The ends lost 6 bases at V and 6 bases at J; junction bases unmatched: 12. The CDR3 is 15 residues long. The germline gives CDR1 ENHRY, CDR2 SYGVKD. CDR3 DNA sequence: TGTGCCATCAGGCCGGGACTAGCTACCCGGGGCGAGCAGTACTTC. It encodes CAIRPGLATRGEQYF.

The chain uses TRBV7-2 and TRBJ2-5; possible D gene TRBD2, 5 bases. V lost 1 base and J 4 bases, leaving 13 bases between the germline ends. The CDR3 has 15 amino acids. Germline CDR1 is SGHTA and CDR2 is FQGNSA. The CDR3 DNA is TGTGCCAGCAGCTTAGGGCTCTCGAGGGTAGAGACCCAGTACTTC. Protein: CASSLGLSRVETQYF.

This sequence joins TRBV4-3 and TRBJ1-6, with D hard to call. The V and J ends lost 0 bases and 10 bases respectively, with 16 bases between them. This CDR3 comprises 16 residues. The V gene's germline CDR1 is LGHNA and CDR2 YSLEER. DNA of the CDR3: TGCGCCAGCAGCCAAGATAGCGGTGGGGTCCGGTCACCCCTCCACTTT. Protein: CASSQDSGGVRSPLHF.

This clonotype has more than one count but fewer than ten. The chain recombines TRBV5-1 with TRBJ2-5; D is uncertain. CDR1 is SGHRS and CDR2 is YFSETQ in the germline V gene. This CDR3 has 14 amino acids. Trimming shortened V by 4 bases and J by 5 bases, and 15 bases separated the two germline ends. The CDR3 loop is CASSPFEGRETQYF. The CDR3 DNA reads as TGCGCCAGCAGCCCATTTGAAGGACGTGAGACCCAGTACTTC.